The 21 T cell receptor beta chains below were found in one sample sequenced in a study of T-cell reconstitution after alpha-beta-depleted transplantation in children. TCRbeta library preparation incorporated unique molecular identifiers. TCRdb redid the calling of the PCR reads with MiXCR, one entry per CDR3 protein. The repertoire holds more than 550,000 distinct CDR3 sequences, with 8% to 11% as singletons. Sequenced here: PBMCs from the stem cell graft donor, sampled from the stem cell graft. These receptors were collected from a human donor who donated a stem cell graft to a child with acute myeloid leukemia.

This clonotype came up a few times. V usage is TRBV9 and J usage is TRBJ2-5; D tentatively reads TRBD1 or TRBD2 (5 bases each). From germline, CDR1 is SGDLS and CDR2 YYNGEE. V was clipped by 3 bases and J by 5 bases, with 11 bases between them. This CDR3 has 13 amino acids. The CDR3 bases are TGTGCCAGCAGCGCCGTGGGGGTGGAGACCCAGTACTTC. The encoded protein is CASSAVGVETQYF.

This clonotype was picked up a small number of times. The chain combines TRBV4-2 with TRBJ1-1, with D hard to call. Trimming took 1 base from V and 4 from J, leaving 13 bases between them. The V gene's germline CDR1 is LGHNA and CDR2 YNFKEQ. The CDR3 totals 15 residues. CDR3 sequence: CASSQGSPGRTEAFF. The CDR3 DNA reads TGTGCCAGCAGCCAAGGTTCTCCGGGTCGCACTGAAGCTTTCTTT.

This clonotype was found many times. The chain joins TRBV12-3 or TRBV12-4 to TRBJ2-1; no definite D call. The CDR3 covers 13 residues. V was cut by 6 bases and J by 7 bases, with 13 bases left in between. CDR3 nucleotide sequence: TGTGCCAGCAGGGTGAATGTCGAGAATGAGCAGTTCTTC. Protein: CASRVNVENEQFF.

Only a few counts were recorded for this clonotype. The chain joins TRBV11-2 to TRBJ2-7; TRBD2 matches 12 bases. CDR3 length: 14 residues. V lost 3 bases to trimming and J lost 9 bases; unmatched junction nucleotides: 6. CDR1 is SGHAT and CDR2 is FQNNGV in the germline V gene. CDR3 in DNA: TGTGCCAGCAGCTTTAGACTAGCGGGAGCGGCGCAGTACTTC. Residues: CASSFRLAGAAQYF.

The V and J genes are TRBV15 and TRBJ2-7; D might be TRBD2 (5 bases). Germline loops: CDR1 LNHNV, CDR2 YYDKDF (reference sequence). The CDR3 has 18 amino acids. Trimming took off 0 bases at V and 2 bases at J, with 20 bases between the two ends. CDR3: CATSRDRTDWTRAYEQYF. The CDR3 DNA follows: TGTGCCACCAGCAGAGATCGGACGGACTGGACGAGAGCCTACGAGCAGTACTTC.

V usage is TRBV7-3 and J usage is TRBJ2-2; D may match TRBD1 or TRBD2 (5 bases each). This CDR3 has 15 amino acids. The germline V and J ends were trimmed by 5 bases and 0 bases, with 10 bases remaining between them. The V gene's germline CDR1 is SGHTA and CDR2 FQGTGA. CDR3 loop: CASSPGRANTGELFF. The CDR3 DNA reads TGTGCCAGCAGCCCAGGGCGGGCGAACACCGGGGAGCTGTTTTTT.

This chain connects TRBV5-4 to TRBJ1-2, with 9 bases lining up with TRBD1. Trimming at V came to 4 bases and at J to 7 bases, leaving 11 bases not matched to a gene. Germline loops: CDR1 SGHNT, CDR2 YYREEE (reference sequence). This CDR3 comprises 15 residues. The CDR3 here is CASSPSFRDRAGYTF. The CDR3 DNA reads as TGTGCCAGCAGCCCCTCCTTCCGGGACAGGGCTGGCTACACCTTC.

The chain has TRBV6-1 and TRBJ2-2; D is uncertain. V was pared by 2 bases and J by 5 bases, with 12 bases between. The germline gives CDR1 MNHNS, CDR2 SASEGT. The CDR3 contains 15 residues. The CDR3 loop reads CASSEKTGPTGELFF. The CDR3 nucleotides are TGTGCCAGCAGTGAAAAGACCGGCCCAACCGGGGAGCTGTTTTTT.

The genes are TRBV28 and TRBJ2-7; TRBD1 agrees at 7 bases. The CDR3 length is 15 residues. Germline V gives CDR1 MDHEN, CDR2 SYDVKM. Trimming removed 2 bases from V and 1 base from J; junction bases left unmatched: 5. This CDR3 reads CASSLRLDRSYEQYF. The CDR3 DNA follows: TGTGCCAGCAGTTTAAGATTGGACAGGTCCTACGAGCAGTACTTC.

This chain links TRBV29-1 with TRBJ2-5; the D gene could be TRBD1 or TRBD2 (6 bases each). The germline gives CDR1 SQVTM, CDR2 ANQGSEA. This CDR3 contains 15 residues. Trimming removed 5 bases at V and 2 bases at J, with 18 bases between. The chain's CDR3 is CSVISPRGLQETQYF. Here the CDR3 DNA reads TGCAGCGTTATTAGCCCCCGGGGGCTTCAAGAGACCCAGTACTTC.

The V and J genes are TRBV9 and TRBJ2-5, with D possibly matching TRBD2 (6 bases). The ends were cut back, 0 bases at V and 0 bases at J, with 21 bases in the middle. CDR3 length equals 19 residues. The germline V gene encodes CDR1 SGDLS and CDR2 YYNGEE. DNA for the CDR3: TGTGCCAGCAGCGTAGTACGATGGGGGGAGGTCCCGTACCAAGAGACCCAGTACTTC. It specifies CASSVVRWGEVPYQETQYF.

This clonotype has more than one count but fewer than ten. The V gene is TRBV5-4, the J gene TRBJ2-1; TRBD2 agrees at 8 bases. The CDR3 sequence is 16 residues long. The germline gives CDR1 SGHNT, CDR2 YYREEE (reference sequence). J gave up 7 bases and V 1 base, and 10 bases lay outside the gene matches. The CDR3 region is CASSLPSGSPWNEQFF. The CDR3 nucleotides read TGTGCCAGCAGCTTGCCCAGCGGGAGTCCGTGGAATGAGCAGTTCTTC.

The table lists this clonotype with many counts. This sequence joins TRBV11-1 and TRBJ1-1; tentatively, D is TRBD1 (5 bases). The CDR3 has 13 amino acids. Germline CDR1 and CDR2: SGHAT and FQDESV (reference sequence). Deletions cut 2 bases from V and 4 bases from J, with 8 bases between. CDR3 loop: CASSLYGGTEAFF. The CDR3 DNA sequence: TGTGCCAGCAGCTTATACGGGGGCACTGAAGCTTTCTTT.

This rearrangement joins TRBV28 to TRBJ2-1, with 16 bases lining up with TRBD2. Trimming removed 4 bases from V and 13 bases from J; junction bases left unmatched: 10. The CDR3 is 16 amino acids. Germline-derived CDR1 and CDR2 are MDHEN and SYDVKM. The CDR3 loop is CASSSLGTSGREGQFF. The CDR3 DNA is TGTGCCAGCAGTTCGCTAGGGACTAGCGGGAGGGAAGGACAGTTCTTC.

In its sample, this clonotype was seen a few times. The chain combines TRBV4-2 with TRBJ2-6; 8 bases agree with TRBD1. This CDR3 is built from 16 residues. Germline V gene sequence: CDR1 LGHNA, CDR2 YNFKEQ. J gave up 2 bases and V 0 bases, and 0 bases lay outside the gene matches. In nucleotides, the CDR3 is TGTGCCAGCAGCCAAGAACAGGGGGCTGGGGCCAACGTCCTGACTTTC. Protein: CASSQEQGAGANVLTF.

This clonotype was observed many times. This sequence joins TRBV4-2 and TRBJ2-7, with TRBD1 matching over 8 bases. There are 14 residues in the CDR3. Germline trimming cut 3 bases from V and 5 bases from J; bases unmatched to any gene: 6. CDR1 is LGHNA and CDR2 is YNFKEQ in the germline V gene. CDR3 sequence (DNA): TGTGCCAGCAGCCAGTGGACAGGGATCGACGAGCAGTACTTC. Translation gives CASSQWTGIDEQYF.

This rearrangement joins TRBV7-3 to TRBJ2-3; D not certain. The V gene lost 3 bases and the J gene lost 6 bases, with 16 bases spanning the gap. The germline CDR1 and CDR2 sequences are SGHTA and FQGTGA. This CDR3 is built from 15 residues. CDR3 residues: CASSFQLSATDTQYF. The CDR3 DNA sequence: TGTGCCAGCAGCTTCCAGCTGTCAGCGACGGATACGCAGTATTTT.

The chain has TRBV5-1 and TRBJ2-7; 7 nucleotides line up with TRBD2. The germline V gene encodes CDR1 SGHRS and CDR2 YFSETQ. V gave up 3 bases and J gave up 2 bases; unmatched junction bases: 5. The CDR3 runs to 14 residues. This CDR3 reads CASSSLAATYEQYF. The CDR3 DNA reads as TGCGCCAGCAGCTCTCTAGCGGCGACCTACGAGCAGTACTTC.

This chain links TRBV5-1 with TRBJ2-5, with a weak D call TRBD1 (5 bases). Trimming stripped 0 bases from V and 0 bases from J, with 9 bases between. The germline V gene encodes CDR1 SGHRS and CDR2 YFSETQ. The CDR3 is 15 residues long. The CDR3 loop is CASSLARQYQETQYF. The CDR3 DNA follows: TGCGCCAGCAGCTTGGCCCGACAGTACCAAGAGACCCAGTACTTC.

The rearrangement uses TRBV20-1 and TRBJ2-3; 7 bases are a match to TRBD2. Trimming cost V 6 bases and J 6 bases; bases outside gene matches: 9. The germline V gene encodes CDR1 DFQATT and CDR2 SNEGSKA (reference sequence). The CDR3 is 13 residues long. The CDR3 coding sequence is TGCAGTGCCCAAGAGGGACTACCTGATACGCAGTATTTT. Translated: CSAQEGLPDTQYF.

This clonotype was observed many times. The V gene is TRBV12-3 or TRBV12-4, the J gene TRBJ1-1; no clear D. Trimming took 3 bases from V and 5 from J, leaving 13 bases between them. The CDR3 runs 14 residues. DNA of the CDR3: TGTGCCAGCAGTTTGGTAGGGCTGGGTACTGAAGCTTTCTTT. Translation gives CASSLVGLGTEAFF.